These T cell receptor beta chains were read from a single sample in a study of response to subunit inactivated influenza vaccine. TCRdb reanalysed the RT-PCR reads using MiXCR and keeps one entry per CDR3 protein. The profile shows fewer than 250,000 distinct CDR3 sequences, 13% to 15% of them singletons. The source material was CD8+ T cells sorted from PBMCs, sampled about 5 days after vaccination. All receptors come from a middle-aged man who received an inactivated influenza vaccine. CDR3s include the opening cysteine and the closing phenylalanine or tryptophan. D genes are given only for firm matches. The size entry is marked missing in some rows and otherwise reads once, few, many or a size class.

many	TRBD1	TRBJ2-7	TRBV12-3/TRBV12-4	CASSPRGQGLISYEQYF	TGTGCCAGCAGTCCTAGAGGACAGGGCCTGATCTCCTACGAGCAGTACTTC
few	TRBD2	TRBJ2-3	TRBV7-2	CASSSSLAEYTQYF	TGTGCCAGCAGCTCTTCACTAGCGGAGTATACGCAGTATTTT
few	.	TRBJ2-2	TRBV6-6	CASSYSTTGELFF	TGTGCCAGCAGTTACTCGACCACCGGGGAGCTGTTTTTT
.	.	TRBJ2-7	TRBV13	CASSDGMSSYEQYF	TGTGCCAGCAGCGACGGGATGAGCTCCTACGAGCAGTACTTC
.	.	TRBJ2-7	TRBV4-2	CASSQDTKPNYEQYF	TGTGCCAGCAGCCAAGACACCAAACCGAACTACGAGCAGTACTTC
.	TRBD2	TRBJ2-7	TRBV10-3	CAIMGEGTYEQYF	TGTGCCATCATGGGGGAGGGCACCTACGAGCAGTACTTC
.	.	TRBJ2-4	TRBV6-6	CATQEGNIQYF	TGTGCCACCCAGGAAGGAAACATTCAGTACTTC
few	TRBD1	TRBJ2-7	TRBV12-3/TRBV12-4	CASSWADRGRHEQYF	TGTGCCAGCAGCTGGGCGGACAGGGGTCGCCACGAGCAGTACTTC
.	TRBD2	TRBJ2-7	TRBV5-1	CASSSAAGVPYEQYF	TGCGCCAGCAGCTCCGCAGCGGGAGTCCCCTACGAGCAGTACTTC
few	TRBD2	TRBJ2-1	TRBV29-1	CSVDGLAGAGSYNEQFF	TGCAGCGTTGATGGTCTAGCGGGAGCTGGCTCCTACAATGAGCAGTTCTTC
many	.	TRBJ1-1	TRBV7-9	CASSLAGGALTEAFF	TGTGCCAGCAGCTTAGCCGGGGGGGCGCTCACTGAAGCTTTCTTT
few	.	TRBJ1-3	TRBV27	CASSLGGGSGNTIYF	TGTGCCAGCAGTTTGGGAGGGGGCTCTGGAAACACCATATATTTT
few	.	TRBJ1-2	TRBV20-1	CSIPPRGYYGYTF	TGCAGTATTCCACCTCGGGGGTACTATGGCTACACCTTC